These T cell receptor beta chains were read from a single sample in a study of blood T cell repertoires in COVID-19. Measured with immunoSEQ multiplex PCR; TCRdb has only the in-frame clones, and not every one. The data show around 210,000 clones, with roughly 75% seen just once and approximately 6% held by the top ten. Input material: peripheral blood. The source is a woman aged 70-85 years with acute or convalescent COVID-19. Both conserved end residues are part of each CDR3. A D gene is named only where the DNA matches it firmly. The size of a clone is reported for some rows only, either as once, few or many, or as a class for expanded clones.

v_call,clone_size,d_call,cdr3_length,cdr3_aa
TRBV3-1/TRBV3-2,once,-,15,CASSLTRGASGGYTF
TRBV5-1,-,-,14,CASSLTVNTGELFF
TRBV30,-,-,13,CAWSGGQNQPQHF
TRBV28,-,TRBD1,14,CAGNTGTGRYGYTF
TRBV11-1,-,TRBD2,15,CASSTGTSGHNEQFF
TRBV5-6,-,-,16,CASSPPAGASTDTQYF
TRBV2,-,TRBD1,15,CATNRDRDNTGELFF
TRBV6-5,-,-,15,CASSYSGGTGEKLFF
TRBV28,-,TRBD2,15,CASISGLAAYNEQFF
TRBV30,-,TRBD2,13,CAWGLADTDTQYF
TRBV5-1,-,TRBD1,13,CASSPDRAYEQYF
TRBV19,-,TRBD1,16,CASSTTGTGNGNTIYF
TRBV11-2,-,TRBD2,16,CASSLNGGSSYNEQFF
TRBV3-1/TRBV3-2,once,-,16,CASSHTMGGGAAEAFF
TRBV5-4,-,-,15,CASSLGLSNTYGYTF
TRBV27,-,-,15,CASSPGGLAIYEQYF
TRBV11-2,-,-,15,CASSFSGLHAYEQYF
TRBV10-3,-,-,13,CAISEMGRETQYF
TRBV30,-,-,14,CAWSVRRGVSGYTF
TRBV19,-,TRBD1,13,CASSIVTGDGYTF
TRBV30,-,-,13,CAWSPARNTEAFF
TRBV28,-,-,14,CASSLSGLGYGYTF
TRBV9,-,TRBD2,15,CASSAGTSGMFEQFF
TRBV5-4,-,TRBD1,14,CASRERQGAFEQYF
TRBV4-1,-,TRBD1,21,CASSQDIIRDRGFRSSYEQYF
TRBV5-6,-,TRBD2,15,CASSTGLAGADTQYF
TRBV6-6,few,-,14,CASITLGGNTEAFF
TRBV27,-,TRBD1,17,CASSPRGGGASNYGYTF
TRBV27,-,-,15,CASSLGRMNTGELFF
TRBV5-8,-,TRBD2,15,CASRVGYSGTWEQFF
TRBV6-5,-,TRBD1,14,CASTLTGQNEKLFF
TRBV7-6,-,TRBD2,16,CASSSGLAGGTGELFF
TRBV11-2,-,TRBD2,17,CASSLGSLAGGLNEQFF
TRBV28,few,TRBD1,12,CASTYRGETQYF
TRBV18,once,TRBD1,14,CASSPDRGTYEQYF
TRBV27,-,-,13,CASRKREGDGYTF
TRBV2,-,-,13,CASMRAGANVLTF
TRBV23-1,once,TRBD1,20,CASSPRRTGPLGGSNQPQHF
TRBV3-1/TRBV3-2,-,TRBD2,15,CASSQGAGAHNEQFF
TRBV3-1/TRBV3-2,-,-,16,CASSQDLAVYTGELFF
TRBV3-1/TRBV3-2,-,-,14,CASSEAGRNNEQFF
TRBV29-1,-,-,13,CSVGGRMNTEAFF
TRBV4-2,-,-,13,CASSQSQGREQFF
TRBV5-1,-,-,14,CASSSQGSTDTQYF
TRBV28,-,-,13,CASSPYGADGAFF
TRBV10-1,-,-,13,CASSRDFGNTIYF
TRBV5-1,-,TRBD1,14,CASTKGTGNTEAFF
TRBV18,few,-,15,CASSPLLSTNTEAFF
TRBV19,-,-,15,CASSTQTVSGNTIYF
TRBV6-2/TRBV6-3,-,-,12,CASSYGLDTQYF
TRBV28,-,TRBD2,18,CASSPTGLAGLNTGELFF
TRBV14,-,-,16,CASSQGVPGGSTEAFF
TRBV10-1,-,TRBD2,19,CASSESGLAGTSSYNEQFF
TRBV19,-,-,13,CASSPQANYGYTF
TRBV24-1,-,TRBD1,20,CATSDLGGQGPPSSYNEQFF
TRBV7-2,-,TRBD1,15,CASSLSGTGIYEQYF
TRBV29-1,-,TRBD2,14,CSVELAGGLYEQYF
TRBV3-1/TRBV3-2,-,-,13,CASSPDSRTEAFF
TRBV7-9,-,TRBD2,15,CASSPGSGRRDEQFF